This T cell receptor beta chain was observed in a study of neurological immune-mediated disorders. From the 5' RACE reads, TCRdb called clonotypes with MiXCR, one entry per CDR3 protein. The table includes 30,000 to 35,000 distinct CDR3 sequences, around 25% detected once. Judged by abundance, this clonotype is medium-sized. Sequenced sample: CD4+ T cells from blood. The sequence derives from a man in his fifties or sixties with HTLV-1-associated myelopathy (HAM/TSP).

DNA for the CDR3: TGTGCCACCAACACAGGGCTTATTGGAAACACCATATATTTT. Its translation is CATNTGLIGNTIYF. The rearrangement joins TRBV15 to TRBJ1-3; the D gene is possibly TRBD1 (6 bases). The CDR3 runs to 14 residues. Germline-derived CDR1 and CDR2 are LNHNV and YYDKDF (reference sequence). Trimming pared 7 bases from V and 3 bases from J, leaving 13 bases between.